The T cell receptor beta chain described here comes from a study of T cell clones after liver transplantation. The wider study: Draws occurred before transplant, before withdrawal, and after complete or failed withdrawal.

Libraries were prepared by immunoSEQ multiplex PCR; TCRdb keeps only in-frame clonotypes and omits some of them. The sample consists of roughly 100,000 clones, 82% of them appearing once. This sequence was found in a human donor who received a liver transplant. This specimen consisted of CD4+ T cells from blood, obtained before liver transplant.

CDR3 nucleotide sequence: TGTGCCAGTAGTTTCGACGGGACAGACCACTCCTACGAGCAGTACTTC. Protein: CASSFDGTDHSYEQYF. The rearrangement joins TRBV19 to TRBJ2-7; TRBD1 agrees at 7 bases. Germline V gene lookup returns CDR1 LNHDA and CDR2 SQIVND (reference sequence). V shed 5 bases and J 0 bases; nucleotides not matched to a gene: 10. The CDR3 covers 16 residues.